This T cell receptor (beta chain) comes out of a study of neoadjuvant anti-PD-1 for oral cavity cancer. About the study: Nivolumab at 3 mg/kg was mostly given biweekly, three to four doses, pre-surgery.

Time point of the sample: after neoadjuvant nivolumab, at surgical resection. These newly diagnosed stage II-IVA oral cavity squamous cell carcinoma patients had no prior systemic or radiation treatment. Analysis of PBMCs was direct, with no culture step. Here immunoSEQ multiplex PCR was the method, and the copy in TCRdb shows in-frame clones only, minus some. The profile shows approximately 45,000 clones, about three quarters of them singletons. This CDR3 is 14 amino acids long. V shed 3 bases and J 6 bases; nucleotides not matched to a gene: 7. Germline values: CDR1 SGHRS, CDR2 YFSETQ. General study results and limits: Treg/Th17 ratio rose with pretreatment blood and fell with post-treatment tumor TCRbeta clonality.

Points on this clone: Its target is not known.

Sequenced material: PBMCs, taken after nivolumab (anti-PD-1) treatment. The chain is built from TRBV5-1 and TRBJ2-7, with 9 bases that match TRBD2. The TCR comes from a person aged 40 to 85 with oral cavity squamous cell carcinoma. The CDR3 nucleotides read TGCGCCAGCAGCTGGGTAGTAGCGGGAGCCGAGCAGTACTTC. This sequence encodes CASSWVVAGAEQYF.